This paragraph covers one T cell receptor (beta chain) sequence. Its antigen is currently unknown. Germline V CDR1 and CDR2: SGHRS, YFSETQ. The CDR3 is made up of 13 amino acids. The V gene end was trimmed by 4 bases and the J gene end by 7 bases; junction bases not matched to a gene: 7. This sample is part of a study of shared clonotypes between healthy human individuals. The study's findings and limits: About 5% was the fraction of naive CD4 clonotypes found shared across several donors.

Profiled with immunoSEQ multiplex PCR; TCRdb holds only in-frame clones, not every one. The table shows approximately 2,300,000 clones, with 92% occurring only once. The receptor's source is a young man in good health. Some clones in this sample may be carry-over from other donors' samples. This chain links TRBV5-1 with TRBJ1-2; 7 nucleotides agree with TRBD1. The sequenced material came from naive CD4+ T cells from PBMCs. Stated subset: CD45RA+ positively selected. CDR3 protein: CASSEEGAVGYTF. As DNA, the CDR3 is TGCGCCAGCAGCGAAGAGGGGGCTGTTGGCTACACCTTC.